This T cell receptor (beta chain) appears in the sequencing data of a study of shared clonotypes between healthy human individuals. Study-wide findings and caveats: Clonotypes shared by all four sorted-subset donors had higher generation probabilities than non-shared clonotypes. The authors expected sequencing depth to affect clonotype sharing among donors.

Germline V CDR1 and CDR2: LNHNV, YYDKDF (reference sequence). V was pared by 0 bases and J by 0 bases, with 12 bases between. The CDR3 consists of 17 residues. Naive CD8 cells comprised CD45RO-negative, CCR7-positively selected cells, excluding terminally differentiated effector memory CD45RA+ cells. Assay: immunoSEQ multiplex PCR; the TCRdb copy retains only in-frame clones and omits some. The sample consists of about 2,100,000 clones, about 92% of them appearing once. A word on this clone: Antigen specificity is unknown.

The receptor was isolated from a man aged 18 to 29 in good health. Some clones in this sample may be carry-over from other donors' samples. Sequencing was performed on naive CD8+ T cells from PBMCs. The chain uses TRBV15 and TRBJ2-1; D gene uncertain. The DNA of the CDR3 is TGTGCCACCAGCAGAGATGTAGCTGAGAGCTCCTACAATGAGCAGTTCTTC. As protein: CATSRDVAESSYNEQFF.